The rows below give T cell receptor beta chains drawn from one sample of a study of blood T cell repertoires in COVID-19. This table comes from immunoSEQ multiplex PCR, and its TCRdb copy is limited to in-frame clones, with some not included. The table shows 180,000 or so clones, with 86% occurring only once. Sequenced: PBMCs or T cells enriched from blood (not recorded which). These receptors were collected from a woman aged 30 to 39 who had recovered from COVID-19. CDR3s include the opening cysteine and the closing phenylalanine or tryptophan. D genes are given only for firm matches. Some rows have no size entry. The others give once, few or many, or a class for an expanded clone.

J gene	D gene	clone size	V gene	CDR3 DNA	CDR3 protein
TRBJ2-2	TRBD1	NA	TRBV28	TGTGCCAGCAGAGCGCCGCCGGGACAGGGAAACACCGGGGAGCTGTTTTTT	CASRAPPGQGNTGELFF
TRBJ2-7	NA	NA	TRBV4-1	TGCGCCAGCAGCCAAGTGGACAGCCCCTCCTACGAGCAGTACTTC	CASSQVDSPSYEQYF
TRBJ2-3	TRBD1	once	TRBV29-1	TGCAGCGTTGACTTGGACAGGGCCCCAGATACGCAGTATTTT	CSVDLDRAPDTQYF
TRBJ2-7	NA	NA	TRBV4-2	TGTGCCAGCAGCCAAGATTCCTCGGAGCGAAGTTGGGACGAGCAGTACTTC	CASSQDSSERSWDEQYF
TRBJ1-1	NA	NA	TRBV7-3	TGTGCCAGCAGCTTAACGGGGAGGAACACTGAAGCTTTCTTT	CASSLTGRNTEAFF
TRBJ2-7	TRBD1	NA	TRBV15	TGTGCCACCAGCTTCCAACGAGGGACAGGCGAGCAGTACTTC	CATSFQRGTGEQYF
TRBJ2-2	TRBD2	NA	TRBV15	TGTGCCACCAGCAGAGATTTCACAGGACTAGCGCGTACGTGGGGCACCGGGGAGCTGTTTTTT	CATSRDFTGLARTWGTGELFF
TRBJ2-3	TRBD2	NA	TRBV6-5	TGTGCCAGCAGTCTTACTAGCGGCGATACGCAGTATTTT	CASSLTSGDTQYF
TRBJ2-2	TRBD1	NA	TRBV29-1	TGCAGCGTTGAAGGCAGGGGGCCCGGGGAGCTGTTTTTT	CSVEGRGPGELFF
TRBJ2-1	TRBD2	few	TRBV28	TGTGCCAGCAGTTCCCCGGGACTAGCGGAGGAAGAGCAGTTCTTC	CASSSPGLAEEEQFF
TRBJ1-2	NA	NA	TRBV7-9	TGTGCCAGCAGCTTACAAGTATCTACTGGCTACACCTTC	CASSLQVSTGYTF
TRBJ1-6	NA	NA	TRBV12-5	TGTGCTAGTACCCTCGGGGAATCAGGTTCACCCCTCCACTTT	CASTLGESGSPLHF
TRBJ2-3	NA	medium-sized	TRBV7-3	TGTGCCAGCAGCTTTCTGGGAGGAGCCCCAGATACGCAGTATTTT	CASSFLGGAPDTQYF
TRBJ2-3	NA	NA	TRBV27	TGTGCCAGCACCGCCAGAAAACGGGGGACGACAGATACGCAGTATTTT	CASTARKRGTTDTQYF
TRBJ1-3	NA	few	TRBV2	TGTGCCAGCAAAATGGAGGGGTCACATGGAAACACCATATATTTT	CASKMEGSHGNTIYF
TRBJ1-6	TRBD1	NA	TRBV25-1	TGTGCCAGCAGTGAAGGCAGGGGGTCCCTCCACTTT	CASSEGRGSLHF
TRBJ2-1	TRBD1	NA	TRBV5-1	TGCGCCAGCAGCTTTTCACCGGACAGGAGTAACAATGAGCAGTTCTTC	CASSFSPDRSNNEQFF
TRBJ2-5	NA	NA	TRBV15	TGTGCCACCAGCAGGTCCTTTGAGGAGACCCAGTACTTC	CATSRSFEETQYF
TRBJ1-1	NA	NA	TRBV5-6	TGTGCCAGCAGCTTGGAGGCAGGTTTGGTCACTGAAGCTTTCTTT	CASSLEAGLVTEAFF
TRBJ1-1	NA	NA	TRBV2	TGTGCCAGCAGTGATGGTATTGGGGCAGTAGACACTGAAGCTTTCTTT	CASSDGIGAVDTEAFF
TRBJ2-7	TRBD1	few	TRBV11-1	TGTGCCAGCAGCTTAAGTCGAGGGGGCTTATACGAGCAGTACTTC	CASSLSRGGLYEQYF
TRBJ1-2	TRBD1	once	TRBV23-1	TGCGCCAGCAGAATCACCCGGGACAGGGGGCAGAATGGCTACACCTTC	CASRITRDRGQNGYTF
TRBJ2-5	NA	NA	TRBV2	TGTGCCAGCAGTGTTTCATGGCAGACCCAGTACTTC	CASSVSWQTQYF
TRBJ1-4	TRBD1	NA	TRBV5-6	TGTGCCAGCAGCGAAACCGGGACAGGGGTTGAAAAACTGTTTTTT	CASSETGTGVEKLFF
TRBJ2-3	TRBD2	NA	TRBV28	TGTGCCAGCAGTTTATGGACTAGCGGGAGTAACACAGATACGCAGTATTTT	CASSLWTSGSNTDTQYF
TRBJ2-7	TRBD2	NA	TRBV5-4	TGTGCCAGCAGCTTGGAACCGGGACTAGGTTTGGGGGAGCAGTACTTC	CASSLEPGLGLGEQYF
TRBJ2-7	NA	few	TRBV7-9	TGTGCCAGCAGCTTTCCCGGCGCGGCGGGAACTTCGGACGAGCAGTACTTC	CASSFPGAAGTSDEQYF
TRBJ2-7	TRBD2	NA	TRBV28	TGTGCCAGTTCGGGACTAGCCTCCTACGAGCAGTACTTC	CASSGLASYEQYF
TRBJ2-2	NA	NA	TRBV4-1	TGCGCCAGCAGCCAAGAGGGATCGGGAGCCTTAGGGGAGCTGTTTTTT	CASSQEGSGALGELFF
TRBJ1-6	NA	NA	TRBV21-1	TGTGCCAGCAGCAAACAACTCCGTCGGGAAAGGTTTAATTCACCCCTCCACTTT	CASSKQLRRERFNSPLHF
TRBJ1-2	NA	NA	TRBV12-5	TGTGCTAGTGGAGATCGAGGCGGCTACTATGGCTACACCTTC	CASGDRGGYYGYTF
TRBJ2-7	TRBD1	NA	TRBV5-1	TGCGCCAGCAGCGCGGGGACAGGGGGTAGTGACGAGCAGTACTTC	CASSAGTGGSDEQYF
TRBJ2-3	TRBD2	NA	TRBV27	TGTGCCAGCAGCCGACTAGGCGGGAGGGCCACAGATACGCAGTATTTT	CASSRLGGRATDTQYF
TRBJ2-1	TRBD1	NA	TRBV29-1	TGCAGCGCGCGGACAGGGGCAGGAAGTGAGCAGTTCTTC	CSARTGAGSEQFF
TRBJ2-1	TRBD2	NA	TRBV10-3	TGTGCCATCAGTTTTACTAGCGGGAGGGACAATGAGCAGTTCTTC	CAISFTSGRDNEQFF
TRBJ2-1	NA	NA	TRBV6-5	TGTGCCAGCAGTAGCAGGGGCTATGAGCAGTTCTTC	CASSSRGYEQFF
TRBJ2-1	TRBD2	NA	TRBV27	TGTGCCAGCAGTCAAGGACTAGCGGGAGTGTTGTCGAATGAGCAGTTCTTC	CASSQGLAGVLSNEQFF
TRBJ2-3	NA	NA	TRBV7-9	TGTGCCAGCAGCTTAGCCGGAACTAGCCTCCCGCAGTATTTT	CASSLAGTSLPQYF
TRBJ2-5	NA	NA	TRBV28	TGTGCCAGCAGTTTTAGTGCGGGAATTCAAGAGACCCAGTACTTC	CASSFSAGIQETQYF
TRBJ1-3	TRBD1	NA	TRBV18	TGTGCCAGCTCACCGGGACAGGGAGTCGTCGGAAACACCATATATTTT	CASSPGQGVVGNTIYF
TRBJ2-1	NA	NA	TRBV7-8	TGTGCCAGCAGCTTCGTCTTGCGGAGCCCTTCCTACAATGAGCAGTTCTTC	CASSFVLRSPSYNEQFF
TRBJ1-2	NA	once	TRBV28	TGTGCCAGCAGTTTTGTCCAGTTCTATGGCTACACCTTC	CASSFVQFYGYTF
TRBJ1-2	TRBD1	NA	TRBV6-5	TGTGCCAGCAAGCCGACAGGGGGCTATGGCTACACCTTC	CASKPTGGYGYTF